The rows below give T cell receptor beta chains drawn from one sample of a study of blood T cell repertoires in COVID-19. Sequencing used immunoSEQ multiplex PCR; TCRdb keeps in-frame clones, though not all of them. The table records some 140,000 clones, approximately 87% of them present only once. The material sequenced was peripheral blood. The receptors were sampled from a man aged 65 to 85 with active COVID-19. The CDR3 runs from the conserved cysteine through the conserved F or W. A D gene is named only where the DNA matches it firmly. A row's size may be missing; if present it is once, few, many or a size class.

j_call: TRBJ1-2
v_call: TRBV28
d_call: TRBD1
clone_size: .
cdr3_aa: CATDRGGVSNYGYTF
cdr3_nt: TGTGCCACCGACAGGGGGGGAGTCTCTAACTATGGCTACACCTTC

j_call: TRBJ2-5
v_call: TRBV28
d_call: TRBD2
clone_size: once
cdr3_aa: CASTLAGRQETQYF
cdr3_nt: TGTGCCAGCACCCTAGCGGGGAGGCAAGAGACCCAGTACTTC

j_call: TRBJ2-7
v_call: TRBV28
d_call: .
clone_size: .
cdr3_aa: CASGPRGIYEQYF
cdr3_nt: TGTGCCAGCGGCCCTAGAGGGATCTACGAGCAGTACTTC

j_call: TRBJ1-5
v_call: TRBV15
d_call: .
clone_size: .
cdr3_aa: CATSRDLVGGRGQPQHF
cdr3_nt: TGTGCCACCAGCAGAGATCTGGTAGGGGGACGCGGTCAGCCCCAGCATTTT

j_call: TRBJ1-4
v_call: TRBV6-6
d_call: TRBD1
clone_size: .
cdr3_aa: CASSRADRGLANEKLFF
cdr3_nt: TGTGCCAGCAGTCGCGCGGACAGGGGGTTGGCTAATGAAAAACTGTTTTTT

j_call: TRBJ2-7
v_call: TRBV28
d_call: TRBD2
clone_size: .
cdr3_aa: CASSFWGRGGEQYF
cdr3_nt: TGTGCCAGCAGTTTCTGGGGCCGGGGGGGCGAGCAGTACTTC

j_call: TRBJ2-2
v_call: TRBV25-1
d_call: TRBD2
clone_size: once
cdr3_aa: CASGGLAGGTGELFF
cdr3_nt: TGTGCCAGCGGGGGACTAGCGGGCGGGACCGGGGAGCTGTTTTTT

j_call: TRBJ1-5
v_call: TRBV6-6
d_call: TRBD1
clone_size: .
cdr3_aa: CASSPARGQYDQPQHF
cdr3_nt: TGTGCCAGCAGCCCGGCCAGGGGGCAATACGATCAGCCCCAGCATTTT

j_call: TRBJ2-7
v_call: TRBV5-4
d_call: .
clone_size: .
cdr3_aa: CASSLGGFAYEQYF
cdr3_nt: TGTGCCAGCAGCTTGGGAGGGTTCGCCTACGAGCAGTACTTC

j_call: TRBJ2-7
v_call: TRBV9
d_call: TRBD2
clone_size: few
cdr3_aa: CASSARTSGTHEQYF
cdr3_nt: TGTGCCAGCAGCGCCCGGACTAGCGGGACCCACGAGCAGTACTTC